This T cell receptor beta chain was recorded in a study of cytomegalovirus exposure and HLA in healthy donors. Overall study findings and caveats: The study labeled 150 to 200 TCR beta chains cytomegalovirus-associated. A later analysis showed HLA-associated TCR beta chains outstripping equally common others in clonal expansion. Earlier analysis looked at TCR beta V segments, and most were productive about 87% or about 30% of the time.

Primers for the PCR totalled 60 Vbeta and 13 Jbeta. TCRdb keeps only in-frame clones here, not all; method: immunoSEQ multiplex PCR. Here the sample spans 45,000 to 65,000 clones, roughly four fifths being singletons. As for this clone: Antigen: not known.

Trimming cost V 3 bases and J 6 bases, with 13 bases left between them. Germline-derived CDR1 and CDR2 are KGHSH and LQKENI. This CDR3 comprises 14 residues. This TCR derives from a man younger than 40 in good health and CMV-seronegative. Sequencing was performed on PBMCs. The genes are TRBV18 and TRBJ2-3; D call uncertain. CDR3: CASSPDSSVDTQYF. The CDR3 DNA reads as TGTGCCAGCTCACCTGACTCAAGCGTGGATACGCAGTATTTT.